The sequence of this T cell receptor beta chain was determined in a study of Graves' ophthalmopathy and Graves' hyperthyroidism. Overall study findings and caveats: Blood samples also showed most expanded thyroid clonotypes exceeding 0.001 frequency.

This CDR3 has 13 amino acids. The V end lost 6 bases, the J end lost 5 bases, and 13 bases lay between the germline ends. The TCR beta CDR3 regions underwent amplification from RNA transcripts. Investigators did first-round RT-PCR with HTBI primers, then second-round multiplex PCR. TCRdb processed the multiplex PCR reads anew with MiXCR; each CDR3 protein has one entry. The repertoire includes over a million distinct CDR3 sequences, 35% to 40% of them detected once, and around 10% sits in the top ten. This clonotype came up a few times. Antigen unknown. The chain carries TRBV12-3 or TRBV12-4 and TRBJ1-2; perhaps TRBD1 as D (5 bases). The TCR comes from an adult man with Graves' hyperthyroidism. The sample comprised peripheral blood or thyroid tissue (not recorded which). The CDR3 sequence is CASRPPGTYGYTF. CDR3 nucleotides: TGTGCCAGCAGGCCCCCAGGGACTTATGGCTACACCTTC.